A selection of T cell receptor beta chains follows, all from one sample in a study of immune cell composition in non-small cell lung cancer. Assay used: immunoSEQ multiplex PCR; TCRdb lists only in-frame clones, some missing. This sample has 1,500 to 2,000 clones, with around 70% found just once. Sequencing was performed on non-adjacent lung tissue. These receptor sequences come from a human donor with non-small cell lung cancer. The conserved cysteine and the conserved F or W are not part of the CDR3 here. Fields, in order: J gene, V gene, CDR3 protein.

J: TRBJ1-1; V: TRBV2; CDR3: ASSEAVEAF
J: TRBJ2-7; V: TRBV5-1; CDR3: ASKEGTEAD
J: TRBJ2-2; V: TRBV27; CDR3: ASSFGQGAWTGELF
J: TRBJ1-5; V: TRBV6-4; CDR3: ASSDSGGVDQPQH
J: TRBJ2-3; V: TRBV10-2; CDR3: ASISGSSTDTQY
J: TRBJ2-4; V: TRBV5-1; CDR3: ASSPGGTSLAKNIQY
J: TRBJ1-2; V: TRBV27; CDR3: ASSLSRGGGGYT
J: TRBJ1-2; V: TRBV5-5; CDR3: ASSLGAGVNYGYT
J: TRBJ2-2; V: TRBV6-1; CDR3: ASSEIPGQLGGELF
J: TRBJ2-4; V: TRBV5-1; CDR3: ASSPGDLPLDIQY
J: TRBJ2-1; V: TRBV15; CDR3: ATSRGTGDNEQF
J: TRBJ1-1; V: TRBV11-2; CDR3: ASSFTMNTEAF
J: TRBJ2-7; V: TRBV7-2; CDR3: ASSARLAGDKQY
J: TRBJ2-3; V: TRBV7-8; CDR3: ASSPRLAGGTDTQY
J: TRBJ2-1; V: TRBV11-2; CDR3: ASSLVVTSGNEQF
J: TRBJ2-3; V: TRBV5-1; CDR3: ASSSGSDTQY
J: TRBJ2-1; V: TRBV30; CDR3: AWSRLNEQF
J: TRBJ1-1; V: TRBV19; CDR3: ASAVGGTLLNTEAF
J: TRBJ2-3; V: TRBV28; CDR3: ASRRGLAGGIDTQY
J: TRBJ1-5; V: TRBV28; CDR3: ASRIQGIWQPQH
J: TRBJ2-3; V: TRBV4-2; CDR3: ASSQGGDSDTQY
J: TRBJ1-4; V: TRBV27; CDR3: ASSLMGEGASTTNEKLF
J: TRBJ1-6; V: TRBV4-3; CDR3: ASSLGTPGNSPLH
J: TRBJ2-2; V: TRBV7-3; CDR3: ASSSGLAANTGELF
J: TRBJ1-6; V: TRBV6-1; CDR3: ASAWSPPLH
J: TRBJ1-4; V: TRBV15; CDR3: ATSSDEGGFNEKLF
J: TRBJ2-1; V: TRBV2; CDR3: ASSDSGLGYLNEQF
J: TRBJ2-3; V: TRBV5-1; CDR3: ASSLGQTEDTQY
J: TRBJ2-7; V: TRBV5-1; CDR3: ASSLGGGDSYEQY
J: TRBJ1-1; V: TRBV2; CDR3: ASSVLQGFTEAF
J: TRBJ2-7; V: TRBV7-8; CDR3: ASSLVTGVGSYEQY
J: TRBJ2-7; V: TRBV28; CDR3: ASTLGQRTYEQY